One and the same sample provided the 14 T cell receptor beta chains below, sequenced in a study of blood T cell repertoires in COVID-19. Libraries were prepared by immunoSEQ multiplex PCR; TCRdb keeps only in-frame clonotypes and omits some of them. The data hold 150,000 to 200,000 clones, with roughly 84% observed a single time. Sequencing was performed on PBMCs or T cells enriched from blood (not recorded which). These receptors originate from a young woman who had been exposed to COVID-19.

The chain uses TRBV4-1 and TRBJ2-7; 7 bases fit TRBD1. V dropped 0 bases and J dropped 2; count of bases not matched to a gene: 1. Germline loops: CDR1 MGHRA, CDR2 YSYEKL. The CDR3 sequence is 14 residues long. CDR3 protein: CASSQEQGAYEQYF. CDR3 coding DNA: TGCGCCAGCAGCCAAGAGCAGGGGGCCTACGAGCAGTACTTC.

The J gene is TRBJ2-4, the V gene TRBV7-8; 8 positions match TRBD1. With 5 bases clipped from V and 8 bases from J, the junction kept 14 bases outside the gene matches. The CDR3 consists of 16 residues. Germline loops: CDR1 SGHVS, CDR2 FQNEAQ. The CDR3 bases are TGTGCCAGCAGCCTCCGCCGGACAGGGACAATTCACATTCAGTACTTC. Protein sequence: CASSLRRTGTIHIQYF.

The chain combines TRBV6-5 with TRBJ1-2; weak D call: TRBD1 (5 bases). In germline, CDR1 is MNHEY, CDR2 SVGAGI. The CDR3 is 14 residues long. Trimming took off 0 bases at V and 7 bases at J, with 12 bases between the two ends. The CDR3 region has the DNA TGTGCCAGCAGTTACTCGAAAGGGGTGGCTGGCTACACCTTC. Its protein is CASSYSKGVAGYTF.

In DNA, the CDR3 is TGTGCCAGCAGCCCGACTAGCGGGGGGCCCAATGAGCAGTTCTTC. This encodes CASSPTSGGPNEQFF. The chain has TRBV3-1 (or the pseudogene TRBV3-2) and TRBJ2-1; 13 bases line up with TRBD2. Germline loops: CDR1 LGHDT, CDR2 YNNKEL (reference sequence). The length of the CDR3 is 15 residues. The V segment lost 4 bases and the J segment 6 bases; nucleotides outside the gene matches: 3.

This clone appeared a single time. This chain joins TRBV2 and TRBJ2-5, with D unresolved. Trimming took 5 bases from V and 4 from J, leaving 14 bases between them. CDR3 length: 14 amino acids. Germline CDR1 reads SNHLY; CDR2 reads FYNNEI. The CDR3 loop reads CASSTRQVGETQYF. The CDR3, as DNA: TGTGCCAGCAGTACCCGACAAGTAGGAGAGACCCAGTACTTC.

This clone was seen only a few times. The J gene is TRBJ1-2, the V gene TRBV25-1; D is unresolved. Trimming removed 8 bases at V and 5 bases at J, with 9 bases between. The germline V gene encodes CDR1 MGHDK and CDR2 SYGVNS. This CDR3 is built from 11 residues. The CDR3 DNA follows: TGTGCCAGCGCGACTGGTTATGGCTACACCTTC. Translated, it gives CASATGYGYTF.

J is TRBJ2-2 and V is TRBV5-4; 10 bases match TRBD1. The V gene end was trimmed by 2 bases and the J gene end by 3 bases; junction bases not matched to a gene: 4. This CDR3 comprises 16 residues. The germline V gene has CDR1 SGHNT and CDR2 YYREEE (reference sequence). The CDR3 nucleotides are TGTGCCAGCAGCTTATTTGGGACAGGGGACACCGGGGAGCTGTTTTTT. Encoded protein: CASSLFGTGDTGELFF.

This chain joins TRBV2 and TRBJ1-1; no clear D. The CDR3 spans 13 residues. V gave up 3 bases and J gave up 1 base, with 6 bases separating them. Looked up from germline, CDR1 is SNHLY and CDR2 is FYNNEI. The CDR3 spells CASSESGNTEAFF. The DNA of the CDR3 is TGTGCCAGCAGTGAGTCGGGGAACACTGAAGCTTTCTTT. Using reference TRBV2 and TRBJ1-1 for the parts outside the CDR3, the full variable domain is EPEVTQTPSHQVTQMGQEVILRCVPISNHLYFYWYRQILGQKVEFLVSFYNNEISEKSEIFDDQFSVERPDGSNFTLKIRSTKLEDSAMYFCASSESGNTEAFFGQGTRLTVV.

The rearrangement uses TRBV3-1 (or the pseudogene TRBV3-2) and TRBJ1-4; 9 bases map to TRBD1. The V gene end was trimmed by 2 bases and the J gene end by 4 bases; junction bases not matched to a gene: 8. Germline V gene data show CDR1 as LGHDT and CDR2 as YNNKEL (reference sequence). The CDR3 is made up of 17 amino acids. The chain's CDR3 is CASSQSRDRAGNEKLFF. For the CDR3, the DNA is TGTGCCAGCAGCCAATCCAGGGACAGGGCTGGTAATGAAAAACTGTTTTTT.

CDR3 in amino acids: CASSLATGGSYGYTF. The CDR3 coding sequence is TGCGCCAGCAGCTTGGCAACAGGGGGGAGTTATGGCTACACCTTC. This chain connects TRBV5-1 to TRBJ1-2, with TRBD1 matching 8 bases. The CDR3 spans 15 residues. CDR1 and CDR2 from the germline V gene are SGHRS and YFSETQ. After removal of 0 bases from V and 5 bases from J, the junction contained 6 bases not matched to a gene.

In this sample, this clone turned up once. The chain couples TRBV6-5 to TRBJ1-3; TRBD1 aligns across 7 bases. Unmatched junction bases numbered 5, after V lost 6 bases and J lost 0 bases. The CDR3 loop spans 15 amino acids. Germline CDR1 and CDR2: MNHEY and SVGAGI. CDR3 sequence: CASRLQGHSGNTIYF. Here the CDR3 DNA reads TGTGCCAGCAGGCTACAGGGGCACTCTGGAAACACCATATATTTT.

CDR3 DNA sequence: TGTGCCAGCAGCTTACAGAGGACAGGGAACTATGGCTACACCTTC. It is translated as CASSLQRTGNYGYTF. The V gene is TRBV7-9, the J gene TRBJ1-2, with 8 bases identical to TRBD1. The CDR3 is 15 residues long. The germline V gene has CDR1 SEHNR and CDR2 FQNEAQ (reference sequence). The V gene end was trimmed by 2 bases and the J gene end by 2 bases; junction bases not matched to a gene: 4.

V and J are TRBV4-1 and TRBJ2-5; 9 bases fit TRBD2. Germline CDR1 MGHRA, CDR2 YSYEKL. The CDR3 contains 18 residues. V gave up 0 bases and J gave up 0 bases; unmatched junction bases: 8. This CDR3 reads CASSQDPLSGRYQETQYF. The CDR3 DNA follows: TGCGCCAGCAGCCAAGACCCCTTAAGCGGGAGGTACCAAGAGACCCAGTACTTC.

The CDR3 loop is CASSTTRGLLTEAFF. CDR3 sequence (DNA): TGTGCCAGCAGCACCACCAGGGGGCTCCTGACTGAAGCTTTCTTT. The rearrangement joins TRBV6-6 to TRBJ1-1; 8 positions agree with TRBD1. Germline V lookup: CDR1 MNHNY, CDR2 SVGAGI (reference sequence). CDR3 length: 15 amino acids. J gave up 5 bases and V 6 bases, and 11 bases lay outside the gene matches.